Below, 24 T cell receptor beta chains from the same sample are listed, as sequenced in a study of control samples from healthy donors and cancer patients. Measured with immunoSEQ multiplex PCR; TCRdb has only the in-frame clones, and not every one. The sample holds some 78,000 clones, approximately 88% seen once. The material sequenced was blood. All receptors come from a woman aged 55-75 years in good health.

By share, this clone counts as medium-sized. This chain uses TRBV5-6 with TRBJ2-7; 9 bases fit TRBD2. Germline CDR1 and CDR2: SGHDT and YYEEEE. Trimming at V came to 4 bases and at J to 3 bases, leaving 5 bases not matched to a gene. The CDR3 consists of 14 residues. The CDR3 DNA reads TGTGCCAGCAGCGTAGCGGGGGCCCACTACGAGCAGTACTTC. Translating gives CASSVAGAHYEQYF.

This chain joins TRBV6-5 and TRBJ1-1; D gene unclear. Germline V CDR1 and CDR2: MNHEY, SVGAGI. V shed 6 bases and J shed 3 bases, with 14 bases lying between them. The CDR3 totals 14 residues. This CDR3 is CASRADMRDTEAFF. The CDR3 region has the DNA TGTGCCAGCAGAGCTGACATGAGGGACACTGAAGCTTTCTTT.

The rearrangement joins TRBV4-2 to TRBJ1-1; D is possibly TRBD1 (5 bases). The germline V gene encodes CDR1 LGHNA and CDR2 YNFKEQ. This CDR3 comprises 14 residues. The V and J ends lost 3 bases and 2 bases respectively, with 10 bases between them. The CDR3 nucleotides are TGTGCCAGCAGCCACGACAGCCACAACACTGAAGCTTTCTTT. Translated, it gives CASSHDSHNTEAFF.

This clone was detected once. The J gene is TRBJ1-6, the V gene TRBV11-3; D remains unclear. Germline loops: CDR1 SGHNT, CDR2 YENEEA. Trimming stripped 3 bases from V and 12 bases from J, with 9 bases between. The CDR3 spans 12 residues. The CDR3 protein is CASSFRGEPLHF. The CDR3 DNA follows: TGTGCCAGCAGCTTTCGGGGTGAACCCCTCCACTTT.

The genes are TRBV30 and TRBJ2-7; no definite D call. The CDR3 extends over 10 amino acids. The V end lost 6 bases, the J end lost 3 bases, and 6 bases lay between the germline ends. Germline V CDR1 and CDR2: GTSNPN, SVGIG (reference sequence). CDR3 nucleotide sequence: TGTGCCTGTAAAGACTACGAGCAGTACTTC. Protein product: CACKDYEQYF.

The J gene is TRBJ1-2, the V gene TRBV7-8; D ambiguous. Germline values: CDR1 SGHVS, CDR2 FQNEAQ. This CDR3 has 14 amino acids. V shed 5 bases and J shed 2 bases, with 12 bases lying between them. CDR3 sequence reads: CASSPARENYGYTF. The CDR3 nucleotides are TGTGCCAGCAGCCCCGCCCGGGAAAACTATGGCTACACCTTC.

This chain links TRBV30 with TRBJ1-6; 7 nucleotides line up with TRBD1. The CDR3 sequence is 15 residues long. CDR1 and CDR2 (germline): GTSNPN, SVGIG (reference sequence). The V and J ends lost 0 bases and 5 bases, in that order; junction bases with no gene match: 4. The CDR3 nucleotides read TGTGCCTGGAGTGTACAAGGGACAGATAATTCACCCCTCCACTTT. It is translated as CAWSVQGTDNSPLHF.

The J gene is TRBJ2-5, the V gene TRBV7-2, with 11 bases aligning to TRBD1. Trimming cost V 5 bases and J 5 bases; bases outside gene matches: 7. This CDR3 is 15 amino acids long. Germline assignment: CDR1 SGHTA and CDR2 FQGNSA. The CDR3: CASSRTGTGGETQYF. CDR3 DNA: TGTGCCAGCAGCCGTACCGGGACAGGGGGGGAGACCCAGTACTTC.

Only a few counts were recorded for this clone. The V call is TRBV7-9, the J call TRBJ2-7, with TRBD1 as a possible D gene (6 bases). Trimming cost V 5 bases and J 3 bases, with 8 bases left between them. This CDR3 spans 12 amino acids. Germline V gives CDR1 SEHNR, CDR2 FQNEAQ (reference sequence). This CDR3 reads CASSQQGYEQYF. The DNA of the CDR3 is TGTGCCAGCAGCCAACAGGGCTACGAGCAGTACTTC.

This chain links TRBV5-1 with TRBJ2-5; D not certain. V lost 0 bases, J lost 4 bases, and 10 bases lay in between. The CDR3 spans 14 residues. The germline V gene encodes CDR1 SGHRS and CDR2 YFSETQ. CDR3 DNA sequence: TGCGCCAGCAGCTTGGCGGTTAGCAGAGAGACCCAGTACTTC. This translates into CASSLAVSRETQYF.

V gene TRBV7-2 combines with J gene TRBJ1-3, with 8 bases identical to TRBD1. Trimming at V came to 3 bases and at J to 4 bases, leaving 5 bases not matched to a gene. CDR3 length: 15 amino acids. Germline V gene data show CDR1 as SGHTA and CDR2 as FQGNSA. The CDR3 is CASSFDRGFGNTIYF. In nucleotides, the CDR3 is TGTGCCAGCAGCTTCGACAGGGGTTTCGGAAACACCATATATTTT.

J is TRBJ1-4 and V is TRBV2, with D unresolved. The CDR3 contains 12 residues. Trimming took 8 bases from V and 16 from J, leaving 20 bases between them. Germline CDR1 SNHLY, CDR2 FYNNEI. Written as DNA, the CDR3 is TGTGCCAGCGGGTACGGAGGCAAAGACAAGTTTTTT. Protein: CASGYGGKDKFF.

This clone was seen a single time. V gene TRBV6-5 combines with J gene TRBJ1-4, with TRBD1 identical over 7 bases. This CDR3 is 15 amino acids long. Germline values: CDR1 MNHEY, CDR2 SVGAGI. The V segment lost 2 bases and the J segment 5 bases; nucleotides outside the gene matches: 5. The CDR3 DNA sequence: TGTGCCAGCAGTTACGCGACAGGGAGGAATGAAAAACTGTTTTTT. Amino acids: CASSYATGRNEKLFF.

V gene TRBV28 combines with J gene TRBJ2-7; the match to TRBD1 covers 12 bases. There are 15 residues in the CDR3. The V segment lost 6 bases and the J segment 0 bases; nucleotides outside the gene matches: 3. CDR1 MDHEN and CDR2 SYDVKM come from the germline V gene. CDR3 protein: CASSSGQGASYEQYF. CDR3 DNA: TGTGCCAGCAGCTCGGGACAGGGGGCCTCCTACGAGCAGTACTTC.

The genes are TRBV7-9 and TRBJ2-5; D is perhaps TRBD1 (5 bases). The CDR3 has 17 residues. Trimming pared 1 base from V and 1 base from J, leaving 16 bases between. The germline V gene has CDR1 SEHNR and CDR2 FQNEAQ (reference sequence). The chain's CDR3 is CASSLGLVGRGQETQYF. DNA for the CDR3: TGTGCCAGCAGCTTAGGATTAGTGGGGCGAGGCCAAGAGACCCAGTACTTC.

This chain's CDR3 is CASSLATSSIPDTQYF. The CDR3 nucleotides read TGTGCCAGCAGCTTAGCGACTAGCAGTATTCCAGATACGCAGTATTTT. The gene calls are TRBV7-6 and TRBJ2-3; 7 bases are shared with TRBD2. CDR1 SGHVS and CDR2 FNYEAQ come from the germline V gene. The CDR3 is 16 residues long. Trimming at V came to 0 bases and at J to 4 bases, leaving 7 bases not matched to a gene.

This clone appeared once. The gene calls are TRBV28 and TRBJ1-5; D unresolved. This CDR3 region has 15 residues. The germline V gene has CDR1 MDHEN and CDR2 SYDVKM. Trimming took 3 bases from V and 0 from J, leaving 9 bases between them. This CDR3 reads CASSFLSLSNQPQHF. The DNA of the CDR3 is TGTGCCAGCAGTTTTCTCAGTCTTAGCAATCAGCCCCAGCATTTT.

This clone was observed a single time. The chain has TRBV6-6 and TRBJ1-2, with unresolved D. The germline CDR1 and CDR2 sequences are MNHNY and SVGAGI (reference sequence). This CDR3 has 14 residues. Trimming shortened V by 2 bases and J by 6 bases, and 13 bases separated the two germline ends. The CDR3 DNA reads as TGTGCCAGCAGTTACCCCGACCCAGGAGATGGCTACACCTTC. Protein sequence: CASSYPDPGDGYTF.

The chain uses TRBV19 and TRBJ2-1, with 7 nucleotides matching TRBD1. In germline, CDR1 is LNHDA, CDR2 SQIVND (reference sequence). The junction had 2 bases not matched to a gene; V was cut back by 2 bases and J by 4 bases. The CDR3 has 14 amino acids. CDR3 sequence: CASSIRGLYNEQFF. CDR3 nucleotide sequence: TGTGCCAGTAGTATAAGGGGGCTATACAATGAGCAGTTCTTC.

The chain links TRBV19 to TRBJ2-1, with D perhaps matching TRBD2 (7 bases). This CDR3 region has 16 residues. Trimming removed 5 bases from V and 6 bases from J, with 20 bases in between. Germline values: CDR1 LNHDA, CDR2 SQIVND (reference sequence). CDR3 in amino acids: CASSPRSRGASNEQFF. Here the CDR3 DNA reads TGTGCCAGTAGTCCCCGCTCTCGGGGGGCGAGCAATGAGCAGTTCTTC.

The chain combines TRBV5-1 with TRBJ2-5; TRBD1 matches 12 bases. J gave up 4 bases and V 1 base, and 5 bases lay outside the gene matches. CDR1 and CDR2 (germline): SGHRS, YFSETQ. This CDR3 region has 16 residues. The CDR3 loop reads CASSLSGTGGVETQYF. The CDR3 nucleotides are TGCGCCAGCAGCTTGAGTGGGACAGGGGGCGTAGAGACCCAGTACTTC.

The genes are TRBV9 and TRBJ2-7, with 8 nucleotides matching TRBD1. The CDR3 runs 15 residues. The ends lost 0 bases at V and 6 bases at J; junction bases unmatched: 8. Germline V gene lookup returns CDR1 SGDLS and CDR2 YYNGEE. The CDR3 protein is CASSVGAGGLGEQYF. The CDR3 DNA follows: TGTGCCAGCAGCGTAGGCGCAGGGGGCCTCGGCGAGCAGTACTTC. The entire variable domain, with the rest obtained from reference TRBV9 and TRBJ2-7, is as follows: DSGVTQTPKHLITATGQRVTLRCSPRSGDLSVYWYQQSLDQGLQFLIQYYNGEERAKGNILERFSAQQFPDLHSELNLSSLELGDSALYFCASSVGAGGLGEQYFGPGTRLTVT.

The chain couples TRBV7-9 to TRBJ2-7; TRBD2 matches at 10 bases. V lost 5 bases, J lost 4 bases, and 5 bases stayed unmatched. This CDR3 has 14 residues. The germline V gene encodes CDR1 SEHNR and CDR2 FQNEAQ (reference sequence). In DNA form, the CDR3 reads TGTGCCAGCAGCCTCCTAGCGGGAGAGTACGAGCAGTACTTC. This encodes CASSLLAGEYEQYF.

The chain carries TRBV7-2 and TRBJ2-1, with D tentatively TRBD1 or TRBD2 (5 bases each). The CDR3 totals 12 residues. Between the trimmed V and J ends, which lost 5 bases and 6 bases, there was a span of 8 bases. Germline values: CDR1 SGHTA, CDR2 FQGNSA. The CDR3 reads CASSPGTNEQFF. CDR3 DNA: TGTGCCAGCAGCCCAGGGACCAATGAGCAGTTCTTC.